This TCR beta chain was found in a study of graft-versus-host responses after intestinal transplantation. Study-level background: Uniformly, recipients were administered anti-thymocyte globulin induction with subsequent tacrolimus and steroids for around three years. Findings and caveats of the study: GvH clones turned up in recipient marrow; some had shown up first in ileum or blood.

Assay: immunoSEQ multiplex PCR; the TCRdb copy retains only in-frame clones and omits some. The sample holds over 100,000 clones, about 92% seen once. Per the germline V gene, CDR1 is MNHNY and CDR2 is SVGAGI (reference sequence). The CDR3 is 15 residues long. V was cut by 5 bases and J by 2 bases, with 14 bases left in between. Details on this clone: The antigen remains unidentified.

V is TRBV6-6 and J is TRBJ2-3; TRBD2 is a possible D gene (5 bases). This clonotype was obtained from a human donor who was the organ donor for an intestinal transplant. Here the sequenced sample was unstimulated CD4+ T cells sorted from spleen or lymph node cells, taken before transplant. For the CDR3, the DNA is TGTGCCAGCAGTCCCCGGGGTAGCGCCACAGATACGCAGTATTTT. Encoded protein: CASSPRGSATDTQYF.